The 21 T cell receptor beta chains below come from one sample, sequenced in a study of shared clonotypes between healthy human individuals. TCRdb's copy holds only in-frame clones and misses some; the assay was immunoSEQ multiplex PCR. The data contain more than 2 million clones, over 85% of them singletons. Cells designated naive CD8 were CD45RO-negative and were positively selected for CCR7, with terminally differentiated effector memory CD45RA+ cells excluded. The sequencing input was naive CD8+ T cells from PBMCs. All receptors derive from a man younger than 35 in good health. Some clones in this sample may be carry-over from other donors' samples.

The DNA of the CDR3 is TGTGCCAGCAGTGGCCTCCGGCGGGAGGGCCGCTATGAGCAGTTCTTC. Translating it yields CASSGLRREGRYEQFF. V and J are TRBV6-1 and TRBJ2-1; 9 bases line up with TRBD2. The germline gives CDR1 MNHNS, CDR2 SASEGT. The CDR3 is 16 residues long. J lost 8 bases, V lost 4 bases, and 12 bases had no gene match.

This sequence joins TRBV9 and TRBJ2-1; TRBD1 or TRBD2 may be the D gene (5 bases each). The V gene's germline CDR1 is SGDLS and CDR2 YYNGEE. The V end lost 5 bases, the J end lost 4 bases, and 13 bases lay between the germline ends. This CDR3 contains 14 residues. CDR3 nucleotides: TGTGCCAGCAGTTTCCGGGGACGGTACAATGAGCAGTTCTTC. It encodes CASSFRGRYNEQFF. The variable domain in full, with the rest retrieved from reference TRBV9 and TRBJ2-1, is DSGVTQTPKHLITATGQRVTLRCSPRSGDLSVYWYQQSLDQGLQFLIQYYNGEERAKGNILERFSAQQFPDLHSELNLSSLELGDSALYFCASSFRGRYNEQFFGPGTRLTVL.

CDR3 region: CASSRAVFGETQYF. CDR3 nucleotide sequence: TGTGCCAGCAGCCGCGCTGTGTTTGGGGAGACCCAGTACTTC. J is TRBJ2-5 and V is TRBV7-8; D gene unclear. Germline loops: CDR1 SGHVS, CDR2 FQNEAQ. V lost 5 bases, J lost 5 bases, and 15 bases lay in between. The CDR3 runs 14 residues. Variable domain in full (rest from reference TRBV7-8 and TRBJ2-5): GAGVSQSPRYKVAKRGQDVALRCDPISGHVSLFWYQQALGQGPEFLTYFQNEAQLDKSGLPSDRFFAERPEGSVSTLKIQRTQQEDSAVYLCASSRAVFGETQYFGPGTRLLVL.

V and J are TRBV28 and TRBJ1-5; maybe TRBD1 (6 bases). The CDR3 extends over 16 amino acids. Germline CDR1 MDHEN, CDR2 SYDVKM. V was cut by 3 bases and J by 0 bases, with 12 bases left in between. The CDR3 spells CASSLFRGYSNQPQHF. CDR3 DNA: TGTGCCAGCAGTTTGTTCAGGGGCTATAGCAATCAGCCCCAGCATTTT.

Worth noting for this clone: Distinct nucleotide sequences in the sample also encode this CDR3. The chain combines TRBV6-5 with TRBJ2-7; D possibly corresponds to TRBD1 (6 bases). This CDR3 has 16 residues. V was clipped by 0 bases and J by 0 bases, with 12 bases between them. The germline V gene has CDR1 MNHEY and CDR2 SVGAGI. As DNA, the CDR3 is TGTGCCAGCAGTTACTCGGCTGGACAGATCTCCTACGAGCAGTACTTC. Protein sequence: CASSYSAGQISYEQYF.

V and J are TRBV5-6 and TRBJ1-2; TRBD1 agrees at 10 bases. The CDR3 totals 16 residues. Germline CDR1 and CDR2: SGHDT and YYEEEE. The V gene end was trimmed by 4 bases and the J gene end by 4 bases; junction bases not matched to a gene: 10. The CDR3 DNA reads TGTGCCAGCAGCCCCGGGACAGGGGCCTATCCCTATGGCTACACCTTC. Amino acids: CASSPGTGAYPYGYTF.

V is TRBV27 and J is TRBJ2-3; D gene unclear. V lost 4 bases and J 0 bases, leaving 11 bases between the germline ends. This CDR3 comprises 15 residues. Germline-derived CDR1 and CDR2 are MNHEY and SMNVEV (reference sequence). The CDR3 DNA reads as TGTGCCAGCAGTTCCGGCGGAACTAGCACAGATACGCAGTATTTT. Residues: CASSSGGTSTDTQYF.

V is TRBV5-1 and J is TRBJ2-5, with D tentatively TRBD1 or TRBD2 (6 bases each). The V gene lost 3 bases and the J gene lost 5 bases, with 14 bases spanning the gap. Germline CDR1 SGHRS, CDR2 YFSETQ. This CDR3 comprises 14 residues. This CDR3 reads CASSSRGLMETQYF. The CDR3 DNA follows: TGCGCCAGCAGCTCACGGGGGCTGATGGAGACCCAGTACTTC. Full variable domain (missing parts from reference TRBV5-1 and TRBJ2-5): KAGVTQTPRYLIKTRGQQVTLSCSPISGHRSVSWYQQTPGQGLQFLFEYFSETQRNKGNFPGRFSGRQFSNSRSEMNVSTLELGDSALYLCASSSRGLMETQYFGPGTRLLVL.

This clone was counted a single time. This chain links TRBV28 with TRBJ2-7; D not certain. Looked up from germline, CDR1 is MDHEN and CDR2 is SYDVKM. Trimming removed 3 bases at V and 12 bases at J, with 15 bases between. The CDR3 runs to 12 residues. The CDR3 here is CASSFHLAGRYF. DNA for the CDR3: TGTGCCAGCAGTTTCCACTTGGCAGGTCGGTACTTC.

A remark on this clone: In the same sample, other DNA sequences code for this CDR3. The rearrangement uses TRBV9 and TRBJ2-2; 10 nucleotides align to TRBD2. V shed 3 bases and J 1 base; nucleotides not matched to a gene: 3. The CDR3 is made up of 16 amino acids. Looked up from germline, CDR1 is SGDLS and CDR2 is YYNGEE. CDR3 sequence reads: CASSAPSGGNTGELFF. CDR3 bases: TGTGCCAGCAGCGCACCTAGCGGGGGGAACACCGGGGAGCTGTTTTTT.

The chain couples TRBV19 to TRBJ1-5; tentatively, D is TRBD1 (5 bases). The germline V gene encodes CDR1 LNHDA and CDR2 SQIVND (reference sequence). The V gene lost 6 bases and the J gene lost 2 bases, with 17 bases spanning the gap. The length of the CDR3 is 16 residues. The DNA for the CDR3 is TGTGCCAGTAGGGTGGGATCCAGGGAAGGCAATCAGCCCCAGCATTTT. As protein: CASRVGSREGNQPQHF.

The genes are TRBV7-7 and TRBJ2-1; possibly TRBD2 for D (6 bases). Trimming pared 1 base from V and 5 bases from J, leaving 15 bases between. CDR3 size: 16 residues. Germline-derived CDR1 and CDR2 are SSHAT and FNYEAQ (reference sequence). CDR3 DNA: TGTGCCAGCAGCTTAGTTTTGCTAGCGCCTAACAATGAGCAGTTCTTC. As protein: CASSLVLLAPNNEQFF.

As to this clone: The same CDR3 arises from other DNA sequences in this sample as well. The chain recombines TRBV6-5 with TRBJ2-7; TRBD2 matches at 11 bases. The germline V gene encodes CDR1 MNHEY and CDR2 SVGAGI. The V and J ends lost 2 bases and 0 bases, in that order; junction bases with no gene match: 0. The CDR3 loop spans 15 amino acids. The CDR3 nucleotides are TGTGCCAGCAGTTACGGACTAGCGGGCTCCTACGAGCAGTACTTC. Translation gives CASSYGLAGSYEQYF.

The chain links TRBV7-9 to TRBJ2-3, with a possible D match to TRBD1 (6 bases). In germline, CDR1 is SEHNR, CDR2 FQNEAQ (reference sequence). The CDR3 covers 14 residues. Trimming left V 5 bases short and J 2 bases short, with 11 bases between. The CDR3 DNA sequence: TGTGCCAGCAGCCCCCGGGACAACACAGATACGCAGTATTTT. Its protein product is CASSPRDNTDTQYF.

This chain connects TRBV10-3 to TRBJ2-2, with D perhaps matching TRBD2 (5 bases). Germline V gene lookup returns CDR1 ENHRY and CDR2 SYGVKD. CDR3 length equals 13 residues. V was shortened by 7 bases and J by 4 bases, with 10 bases between the two germline ends. CDR3 protein: CAIMLAGTGELFF. CDR3 sequence (DNA): TGTGCCATCATGCTAGCCGGCACCGGGGAGCTGTTTTTT.

In its sample, this clone was seen once. This chain uses TRBV5-6 with TRBJ2-7, with 7 bases that match TRBD1. The CDR3 totals 16 residues. Germline V gene lookup returns CDR1 SGHDT and CDR2 YYEEEE. V dropped 4 bases and J dropped 3; count of bases not matched to a gene: 13. The CDR3 sequence is CASSLQSGTVLYEQYF. Written as DNA, the CDR3 is TGTGCCAGCAGCCTACAATCCGGGACAGTCCTCTACGAGCAGTACTTC.

The chain links TRBV6-1 to TRBJ2-7; TRBD2 might be the D (6 bases). V gave up 0 bases and J gave up 3 bases, with 12 bases separating them. The CDR3 has 15 amino acids. In germline, CDR1 is MNHNS, CDR2 SASEGT. CDR3 in amino acids: CASSEALGLNYEQYF. DNA for the CDR3: TGTGCCAGCAGTGAAGCGCTGGGACTGAACTACGAGCAGTACTTC.

The V call is TRBV9, the J call TRBJ1-1; 10 bases line up with TRBD1. The germline gives CDR1 SGDLS, CDR2 YYNGEE. After removal of 3 bases from V and 4 bases from J, the junction contained 6 bases not matched to a gene. CDR3 length: 15 amino acids. CDR3 amino acids: CASSGQGAGATEAFF. CDR3 bases: TGTGCCAGCAGCGGACAGGGGGCGGGGGCCACTGAAGCTTTCTTT.

Details on this clone: Mismatch with germline at one junction end may stem from a read error. V usage is TRBV29-1 and J usage is TRBJ1-2, with no clear D. This CDR3 is 10 amino acids long. Germline V gene data show CDR1 as SQVTM and CDR2 as ANQGSEA. The CDR3, as DNA: TGCAGCGTTGAAGGTAACTGGCGCGTCTTC. Amino acid sequence: CSVEGNWRVF.

Only one count was recorded for this clone. J is TRBJ1-3 and V is TRBV19; no reliable D call. CDR1 and CDR2 from the germline V gene are LNHDA and SQIVND (reference sequence). The CDR3 consists of 16 residues. Deletions cut 3 bases from V and 4 bases from J, with 16 bases between. The CDR3 region is CASSIRRPSPGNTIYF. The CDR3 region has the DNA TGTGCCAGTAGTATCAGGAGACCTTCTCCGGGAAACACCATATATTTT.

The chain uses TRBV27 and TRBJ1-1; D is ambiguous. The CDR3 has 13 residues. From germline, CDR1 is MNHEY and CDR2 SMNVEV (reference sequence). V shed 5 bases and J shed 1 base, with 8 bases lying between them. In DNA form, the CDR3 reads TGTGCCAGCAGTATAACAGCGAACACTGAAGCTTTCTTT. Amino acids: CASSITANTEAFF.